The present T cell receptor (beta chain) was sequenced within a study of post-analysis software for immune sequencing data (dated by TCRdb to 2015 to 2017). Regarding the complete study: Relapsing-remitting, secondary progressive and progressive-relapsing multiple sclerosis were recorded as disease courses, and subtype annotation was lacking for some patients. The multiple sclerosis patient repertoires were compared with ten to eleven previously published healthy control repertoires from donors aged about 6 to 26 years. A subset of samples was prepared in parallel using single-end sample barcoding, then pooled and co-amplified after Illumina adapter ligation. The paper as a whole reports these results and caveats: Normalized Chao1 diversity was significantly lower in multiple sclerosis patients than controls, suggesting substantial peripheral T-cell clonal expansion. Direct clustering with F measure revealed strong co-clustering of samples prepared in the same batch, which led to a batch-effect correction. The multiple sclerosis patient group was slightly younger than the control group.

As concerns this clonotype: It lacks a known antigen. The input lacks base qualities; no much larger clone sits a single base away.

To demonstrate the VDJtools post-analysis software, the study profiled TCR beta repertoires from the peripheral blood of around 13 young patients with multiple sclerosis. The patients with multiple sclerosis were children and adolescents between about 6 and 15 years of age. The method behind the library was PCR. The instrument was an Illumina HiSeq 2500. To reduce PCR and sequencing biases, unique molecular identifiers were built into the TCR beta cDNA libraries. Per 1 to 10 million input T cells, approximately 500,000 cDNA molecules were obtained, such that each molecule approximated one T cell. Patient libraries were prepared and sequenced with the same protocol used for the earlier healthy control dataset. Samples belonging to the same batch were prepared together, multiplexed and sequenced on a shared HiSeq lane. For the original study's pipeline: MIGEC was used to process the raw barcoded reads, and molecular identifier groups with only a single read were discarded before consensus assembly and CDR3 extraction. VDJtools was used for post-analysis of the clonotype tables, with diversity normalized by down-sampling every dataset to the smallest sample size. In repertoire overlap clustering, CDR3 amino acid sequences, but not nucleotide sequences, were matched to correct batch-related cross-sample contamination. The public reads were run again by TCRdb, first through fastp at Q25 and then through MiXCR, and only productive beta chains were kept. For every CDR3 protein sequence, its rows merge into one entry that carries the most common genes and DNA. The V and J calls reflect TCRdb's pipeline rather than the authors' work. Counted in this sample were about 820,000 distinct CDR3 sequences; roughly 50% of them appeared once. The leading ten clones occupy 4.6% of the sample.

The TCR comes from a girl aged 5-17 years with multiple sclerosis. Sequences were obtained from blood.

The nucleotide sequence reads as follows: TGTGCCAGTAGTGACAGGGGGTACGCCGAGCAGTACTTC. It translates to CASSDRGYAEQYF. The V gene is TRBV19 and the J gene is TRBJ2-5, and 9 bases in between align with TRBD1. The J call may be incorrect, as the DNA end agrees better with TRBJ2-7. From a lookup of the germline V gene (reference sequence), CDR1 and CDR2 are LNHDA and SQIVND. The CDR3 sequence holds 13 residues, the cysteine and phenylalanine included. The kept DNA is CDR3 alone, 39 bases in frame from the first base.